Each of the 11 T cell receptor beta chains below was sequenced from the same sample in a study of blood T cells in healthy people across ages. It was with a sample-barcoded 5' primer and a J-beta primer mix that a second PCR of roughly 6 to 11 cycles was run. TCRdb ran MiXCR on the 5' RACE reads and lists one entry per CDR3 protein. In the table there are 600,000 to 850,000 distinct CDR3 sequences, around 25% of which are singletons. These same data were also listed under a study on T cells of mothers and their children.

Sample: blood. The receptors come from a boy aged 5-17 years in good health.

The genes are TRBV6-5 and TRBJ1-2; the D gene is possibly TRBD1 (6 bases). CDR1 is MNHEY and CDR2 is SVGAGI in the germline V gene. The CDR3 contains 14 residues. Trimming removed 0 bases from V and 4 bases from J, with 9 bases in between. CDR3 protein: CASSYSDSSYGYTF. In nucleotides, the CDR3 is TGTGCCAGCAGTTACTCGGACAGTAGCTATGGCTACACCTTC.

The sample holds a few counts of this clonotype. V gene TRBV7-9 combines with J gene TRBJ1-1, with D possibly matching TRBD1 (5 bases). The CDR3 has 14 amino acids. V shed 5 bases and J shed 1 base, with 11 bases lying between them. CDR1 is SEHNR, CDR2 FQNEAQ, per germline (reference sequence). CDR3: CASSPDTANTEAFF. The CDR3 DNA follows: TGTGCCAGCAGCCCGGACACGGCGAACACTGAAGCTTTCTTT.

The chain couples TRBV29-1 to TRBJ2-7; 8 bases align to TRBD1. The trim removed 0 bases at V and 3 bases at J, leaving 7 bases unmatched. The CDR3 has 15 amino acids. In germline, CDR1 is SQVTM, CDR2 ANQGSEA. CDR3 in DNA: TGCAGCGTTGAAGACGACAGGGGTAAAGGCTACGAGCAGTACTTC. Translated, it gives CSVEDDRGKGYEQYF.

This clonotype has a handful of counts. This chain joins TRBV20-1 and TRBJ2-1, with a weak D call TRBD2 (5 bases). V lost 4 bases and J lost 0, with 10 bases in between. Germline assignment: CDR1 DFQATT and CDR2 SNEGSKA (reference sequence). The CDR3 runs to 14 residues. DNA for the CDR3: TGCAGTGCTAATAGCGTCGACTCCTACAATGAGCAGTTCTTC. Protein: CSANSVDSYNEQFF.

V is TRBV5-1 and J is TRBJ2-1, with D perhaps matching TRBD2 (6 bases). V was pared by 1 base and J by 4 bases, with 12 bases between. This CDR3 has 15 residues. Germline V gene data show CDR1 as SGHRS and CDR2 as YFSETQ. The CDR3 bases are TGCGCCAGCAGCTTGCCCGGGGGTCGATACAATGAGCAGTTCTTC. Translating it yields CASSLPGGRYNEQFF.

The chain employs TRBV29-1 and TRBJ2-1; possible D gene TRBD2, 5 bases. The CDR3 has 14 amino acids. Trimming stripped 6 bases from V and 2 bases from J, with 14 bases between. Germline CDR1 reads SQVTM; CDR2 reads ANQGSEA. CDR3 region: CSVADGVTYNEQFF. CDR3 DNA sequence: TGCAGCGTAGCAGACGGGGTCACCTACAATGAGCAGTTCTTC.

This clonotype showed up just a few times. This CDR3 is CASTPDREQFF. CDR3 bases: TGTGCCAGCACCCCAGACAGGGAGCAGTTCTTC. This chain links TRBV5-5 with TRBJ2-1; D is possibly TRBD1 (6 bases). Germline V gene data show CDR1 as SGHKS and CDR2 as YYEKEE (reference sequence). The CDR3 is made up of 11 amino acids. Trimming took 6 bases from V and 10 from J, leaving 11 bases between them. Together with reference TRBV5-5 and TRBJ2-1, the CDR3 gives the full variable domain: DAGVTQSPTHLIKTRGQQVTLRCSPISGHKSVSWYQQVLGQGPQFIFQYYEKEERGRGNFPDRFSARQFPNYSSELNVNALLLGDSALYLCASTPDREQFFGPGTRLTVL.

This clonotype has more than one count but fewer than ten. The chain couples TRBV12-3 or TRBV12-4 to TRBJ2-5; D gene uncertain. V was pared by 6 bases and J by 5 bases, with 13 bases between. This CDR3 spans 13 amino acids. In nucleotides, the CDR3 is TGTGCCAGCAGGAGTAACTGGCCGGAGACCCAGTACTTC. Protein: CASRSNWPETQYF.

V is TRBV5-1 and J is TRBJ2-5; D ambiguous. V lost 3 bases and J lost 4, with 19 bases in between. CDR3 length equals 16 residues. Germline CDR1 SGHRS, CDR2 YFSETQ. The CDR3: CASSYSVGYMGETQYF. The CDR3 nucleotides are TGCGCCAGCAGCTACTCAGTTGGATACATGGGAGAGACCCAGTACTTC.

The V gene is TRBV7-2, the J gene TRBJ2-1, with D possibly TRBD2 on 6 matching bases. The CDR3 consists of 17 residues. Germline CDR1 SGHTA, CDR2 FQGNSA. The V gene lost 4 bases and the J gene lost 0 bases, with 16 bases spanning the gap. The CDR3 DNA sequence: TGTGCCAGCAGCTCGAGGGGCGGGACGAGCTCCTACAATGAGCAGTTCTTC. The encoded protein is CASSSRGGTSSYNEQFF.

This chain joins TRBV7-2 and TRBJ2-5; the D call may be TRBD1 or TRBD2 (7 bases each). Trimming left V 5 bases short and J 4 bases short, with 20 bases between. Germline V lookup: CDR1 SGHTA, CDR2 FQGNSA. This CDR3 is 16 amino acids long. CDR3 coding DNA: TGTGCCAGCAGCCCCGAGACAGGCAGGGGGGGAGAGACCCAGTACTTC. This translates into CASSPETGRGGETQYF.